A selection of T cell receptor beta chains follows, all from one sample in a study of response to subunit inactivated influenza vaccine. TCRdb itself ran the RT-PCR reads through MiXCR, one entry per CDR3 protein. The sample shows 500,000 to 550,000 distinct CDR3 sequences, 20% to 25% of them seen only once. These data also featured in a second study, about T cells expressing NK-cell markers.

Here the sequenced sample was CD4+ T cells sorted from PBMCs, taken roughly 13 days after vaccination. These receptors were obtained from a man aged 45-65 years who received an inactivated influenza vaccine. The CDR3 runs from the conserved cysteine through the conserved F or W. A D gene is named only where the DNA matches it firmly. A row's size may be missing; if present it is once, few, many or a size class.

cdr3_length: 15; d_call: -; clone_size: few; j_call: TRBJ2-1; v_call: TRBV5-1; cdr3_nt: TGCGCCAGCAGCTTACCGGGGAGTCGCTACAATGAGCAGTTCTTC; cdr3_aa: CASSLPGSRYNEQFF
cdr3_length: 18; d_call: TRBD2; clone_size: -; j_call: TRBJ2-3; v_call: TRBV7-2; cdr3_nt: TGTGCCAGCAGCCCGGGACTAGCGGGGGGGCTGTGGACAGATACGCAGTATTTT; cdr3_aa: CASSPGLAGGLWTDTQYF
cdr3_length: 15; d_call: TRBD1; clone_size: -; j_call: TRBJ1-1; v_call: TRBV3-1; cdr3_nt: TGTGCCAGCAGCCAGCCAGGGGGCAGGAGCACTGAAGCTTTCTTT; cdr3_aa: CASSQPGGRSTEAFF
cdr3_length: 13; d_call: -; clone_size: many; j_call: TRBJ1-1; v_call: TRBV5-1; cdr3_nt: TGCGCCAGCAGCTTGATCCCGAACACTGAAGCTTTCTTT; cdr3_aa: CASSLIPNTEAFF
cdr3_length: 18; d_call: TRBD2; clone_size: many; j_call: TRBJ2-3; v_call: TRBV20-1; cdr3_nt: TGCAGTGCTAGGAAAACAGGAGGGACTACCTTAGGTACAGATACGCAGTATTTT; cdr3_aa: CSARKTGGTTLGTDTQYF
cdr3_length: 16; d_call: -; clone_size: few; j_call: TRBJ2-2; v_call: TRBV28; cdr3_nt: TGTGCCAGCTCTTTTCCGGGACAATCGAACACCGGGGAGCTGTTTTTT; cdr3_aa: CASSFPGQSNTGELFF
cdr3_length: 16; d_call: -; clone_size: -; j_call: TRBJ2-3; v_call: TRBV7-7; cdr3_nt: TGTGCCAGCAGCTGGAAGACAGGGAGGCGAGCAGATACGCAGTATTTT; cdr3_aa: CASSWKTGRRADTQYF
cdr3_length: 12; d_call: -; clone_size: -; j_call: TRBJ2-7; v_call: TRBV30; cdr3_nt: TGTGCCTGGAGTGTACTCAGGGCCGAGCAGTACTTC; cdr3_aa: CAWSVLRAEQYF
cdr3_length: 15; d_call: -; clone_size: -; j_call: TRBJ2-1; v_call: TRBV7-2; cdr3_nt: TGTGCCAGCAGCCGGACTGGGAGCTCCTACAATGAGCAGTTCTTC; cdr3_aa: CASSRTGSSYNEQFF
cdr3_length: 16; d_call: -; clone_size: many; j_call: TRBJ2-1; v_call: TRBV7-3; cdr3_nt: TGTGCCAGCAGCTTAAATCCAGCGATGGTCTACAATGAGCAGTTCTTC; cdr3_aa: CASSLNPAMVYNEQFF
cdr3_length: 13; d_call: -; clone_size: -; j_call: TRBJ1-5; v_call: TRBV10-3; cdr3_nt: TGTGCCATCAGTGAACAGTTCAATCAGCCCCAGCATTTT; cdr3_aa: CAISEQFNQPQHF
cdr3_length: 17; d_call: -; clone_size: few; j_call: TRBJ2-6; v_call: TRBV5-1; cdr3_nt: TGCGCCAGCAGCTTCGAACCCCTGGGGTCTGGGGCCAACGTCCTGACTTTC; cdr3_aa: CASSFEPLGSGANVLTF
cdr3_length: 15; d_call: -; clone_size: few; j_call: TRBJ2-3; v_call: TRBV12-3/TRBV12-4; cdr3_nt: TGTGCCAGCAGCAAGGGACTGAAGAGCACAGATACGCAGTATTTT; cdr3_aa: CASSKGLKSTDTQYF
cdr3_length: 15; d_call: -; clone_size: few; j_call: TRBJ1-2; v_call: TRBV14; cdr3_nt: TGTGCCAGCAGCCAAAGAACAGGGATAAACTATGGCTACACCTTC; cdr3_aa: CASSQRTGINYGYTF
cdr3_length: 14; d_call: -; clone_size: -; j_call: TRBJ2-1; v_call: TRBV12-3/TRBV12-4; cdr3_nt: TGTGCCAGCTCCCCCCGGGGGGCGGCTCATGAGCAGTTCTTC; cdr3_aa: CASSPRGAAHEQFF
cdr3_length: 13; d_call: TRBD2; clone_size: -; j_call: TRBJ2-5; v_call: TRBV3-1; cdr3_nt: TGTGCCAGCAGCCGGCGGGGGTCAGGGACCCAGTACTTC; cdr3_aa: CASSRRGSGTQYF
cdr3_length: 13; d_call: -; clone_size: -; j_call: TRBJ2-5; v_call: TRBV27; cdr3_nt: TGTGCCAGCAAGAGTGGGCTTGAAGAGACCCAGTACTTC; cdr3_aa: CASKSGLEETQYF
cdr3_length: 15; d_call: TRBD2; clone_size: few; j_call: TRBJ2-3; v_call: TRBV12-3/TRBV12-4; cdr3_nt: TGTGCCAGCAGTTTGCGGGAGTATCAGGCTGATACGCAGTATTTT; cdr3_aa: CASSLREYQADTQYF
cdr3_length: 12; d_call: -; clone_size: few; j_call: TRBJ2-3; v_call: TRBV3-1; cdr3_nt: TGTGCCAGCAGCCAAAGTGAAAATACGCAGTATTTT; cdr3_aa: CASSQSENTQYF
cdr3_length: 13; d_call: -; clone_size: few; j_call: TRBJ2-1; v_call: TRBV28; cdr3_nt: TGTGCCAGCAGTCAACCAACCTTCGCGGTACAGTTCTTC; cdr3_aa: CASSQPTFAVQFF
cdr3_length: 13; d_call: -; clone_size: -; j_call: TRBJ1-1; v_call: TRBV20-1; cdr3_nt: TGCAGTGCAATTCTCCAGACGAACACTGAAGCTTTCTTT; cdr3_aa: CSAILQTNTEAFF
cdr3_length: 15; d_call: TRBD1; clone_size: -; j_call: TRBJ1-5; v_call: TRBV28; cdr3_nt: TGTGCCAGCCGTACTGACAGGGAAGGGTATCAGCCCCAGCATTTT; cdr3_aa: CASRTDREGYQPQHF
cdr3_length: 12; d_call: -; clone_size: -; j_call: TRBJ2-1; v_call: TRBV4-3; cdr3_nt: TGCGCCGCGGGAAGAGGGGGCGGTGAGCAGTTCTTC; cdr3_aa: CAAGRGGGEQFF
cdr3_length: 15; d_call: -; clone_size: few; j_call: TRBJ2-6; v_call: TRBV28; cdr3_nt: TGTGCCAGCAGTGGAGGTAGAGGCGGGGCCAACGTCCTGACTTTC; cdr3_aa: CASSGGRGGANVLTF